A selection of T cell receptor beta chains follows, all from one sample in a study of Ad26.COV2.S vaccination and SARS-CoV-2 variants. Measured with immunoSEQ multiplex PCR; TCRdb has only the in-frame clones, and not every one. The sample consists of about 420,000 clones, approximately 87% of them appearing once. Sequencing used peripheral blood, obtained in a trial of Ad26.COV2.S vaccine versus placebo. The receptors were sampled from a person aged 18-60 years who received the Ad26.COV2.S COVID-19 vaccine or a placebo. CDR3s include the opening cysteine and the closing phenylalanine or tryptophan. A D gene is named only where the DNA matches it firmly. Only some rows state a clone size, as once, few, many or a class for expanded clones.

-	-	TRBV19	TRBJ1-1	TGTGCCAGTAGTATAGCTCGGAACACTGAAGCTTTCTTT	CASSIARNTEAFF
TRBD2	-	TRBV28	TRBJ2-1	TGTGCCAGCACCCTGTGGCGGGGGAGCTCCTACAATGAGCAGTTCTTC	CASTLWRGSSYNEQFF
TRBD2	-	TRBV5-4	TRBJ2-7	TGTGCCAGCAGCCTTGGGACTAGCGATGACGAGCAGTACTTC	CASSLGTSDDEQYF
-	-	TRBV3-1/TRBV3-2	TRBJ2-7	TGTGCCAGCAGCCTGGTCAATAAGGGCGAGCAGTACTTC	CASSLVNKGEQYF
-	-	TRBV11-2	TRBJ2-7	TGTGCCAGCAGCTCTGGCAAAACTGACTACGAGCAGTACTTC	CASSSGKTDYEQYF
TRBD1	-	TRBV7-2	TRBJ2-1	TGTGCCAGCAGCTTAGCGGGGACAGCCTACAATGAGCAGTTCTTC	CASSLAGTAYNEQFF
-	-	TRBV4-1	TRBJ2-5	TGCGCCAGCAGCCAATCTGTGAGTCTGGAGACCCAGTACTTC	CASSQSVSLETQYF
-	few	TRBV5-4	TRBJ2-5	TGTGCCAGCAGCTTGGTACAGGGCGAGACCCAGTACTTC	CASSLVQGETQYF
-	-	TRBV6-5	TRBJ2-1	TGTGCCAGCAGCCGAGGGGGGGGACACTACAATGAGCAGTTCTTC	CASSRGGGHYNEQFF
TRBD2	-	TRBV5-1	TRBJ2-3	TGCGCCAGCAGCTTAGGTGCTAGCGGGGGGTTCACAGATACGCAGTATTTT	CASSLGASGGFTDTQYF
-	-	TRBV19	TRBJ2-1	TGTGCCAGTAGAAGCGGGCGGAAATACAATGAGCAGTTCTTC	CASRSGRKYNEQFF
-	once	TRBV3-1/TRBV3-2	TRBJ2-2	TGTGCCAGCAGCCAAGGGGGCGGAATAGGGGAGCTGTTTTTT	CASSQGGGIGELFF
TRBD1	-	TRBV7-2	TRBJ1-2	TGTGCCAGCAGCGGGCGGACAGGGGAACGTCGTGGCTACACCTTC	CASSGRTGERRGYTF
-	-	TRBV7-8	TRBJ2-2	TGTGCCAGCAGCTGGACAGTAAACACCGGGGAGCTGTTTTTT	CASSWTVNTGELFF
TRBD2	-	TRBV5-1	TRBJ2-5	TGCGCCAGCAGCTTGCCGCGCGGGGGGGCCGGCCAAGAGACCCAGTACTTC	CASSLPRGGAGQETQYF
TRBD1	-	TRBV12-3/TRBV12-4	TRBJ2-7	TGTGCCAGCAGCCGGGGACAGTACGAGCAGTACTTC	CASSRGQYEQYF
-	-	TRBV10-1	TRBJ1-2	TGCGCCAGCAGTAACCTGACCCGTCCACCGGCAGGGTCCGGCTACACCTTC	CASSNLTRPPAGSGYTF
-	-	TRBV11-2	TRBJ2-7	TGTGCCAGCAGCTTGGAAGCCGGGAGCTCCTACGAGCAGTACTTC	CASSLEAGSSYEQYF
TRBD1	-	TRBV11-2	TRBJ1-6	TGTGCCAGCAGCACCGGACAGGGAAGCTCCTATAATTCACCCCTCCACTTT	CASSTGQGSSYNSPLHF
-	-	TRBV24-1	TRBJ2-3	TGTGCCACCAGTGGGTCGCGGACAGATACGCAGTATTTT	CATSGSRTDTQYF
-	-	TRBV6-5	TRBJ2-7	TGTGCCACCCGTGGTAGGGGAACATACGAGCAGTACTTC	CATRGRGTYEQYF
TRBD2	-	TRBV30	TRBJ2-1	TGTGCCTGGAGTTCATCGGGTAGCGGGGATGAGCAGTTCTTC	CAWSSSGSGDEQFF
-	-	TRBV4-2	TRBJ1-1	TGTGCCAGCAGCCAAGTCGTTTTGGGGGTTGGAAGCACTGAAGCTTTCTTT	CASSQVVLGVGSTEAFF
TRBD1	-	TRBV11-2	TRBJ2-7	TGTGCCAGCAGCTTAGACTGGACAGGGGACGAGCAGTACTTC	CASSLDWTGDEQYF
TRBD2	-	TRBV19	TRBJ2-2	TGTGCCAGTAAGACTAGCGGGGGCCGCTTCGACACCGGGGAGCTGTTTTTT	CASKTSGGRFDTGELFF
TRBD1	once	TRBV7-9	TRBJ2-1	TGTGCCAGCAGCTCAACGGGACAGGGGCAGCATGAGCAGTTCTTC	CASSSTGQGQHEQFF
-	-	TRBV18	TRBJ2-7	TGTGCCAGCTCACCACGGTCCGGGCGGACGGGGGAGCAGTACTTC	CASSPRSGRTGEQYF
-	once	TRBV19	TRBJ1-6	TGTGCCAGTAGTATACCAACGATGGGAATTTCACCCCTCCACTTT	CASSIPTMGISPLHF
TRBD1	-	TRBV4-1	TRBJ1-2	TGCGCCAGCAGCCAGGCAGGACAGGGGGCTTACTATGGCTACACCTTC	CASSQAGQGAYYGYTF
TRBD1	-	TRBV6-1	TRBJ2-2	TGTGCCAGCAGTGGAGGGGGCGCGGGGAACACCGGGGAGCTGTTTTTT	CASSGGGAGNTGELFF
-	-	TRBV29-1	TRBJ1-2	TGCAGCGTCAGGAGGGGGGATAACTATGGCTACACCTTC	CSVRRGDNYGYTF
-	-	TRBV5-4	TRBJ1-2	TGTGCCAGCAGAAACCGCCGGGCCTCTACGGACGGCTACACCTTC	CASRNRRASTDGYTF
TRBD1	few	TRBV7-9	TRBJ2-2	TGTGCCAGCAGCTTATGGACAGGGTCAACCGGGGAGCTGTTTTTT	CASSLWTGSTGELFF
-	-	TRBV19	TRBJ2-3	TGTGCCAGTAGTATAGATTCCGATACGCAGTATTTT	CASSIDSDTQYF
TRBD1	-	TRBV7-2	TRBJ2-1	TGTGCCAGCAGCTTAGGCCCAACCGGGACAGGGGGTTGGAATGAGCAGTTCTTC	CASSLGPTGTGGWNEQFF
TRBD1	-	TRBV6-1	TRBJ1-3	TGTGCCAGCAGTGATGCGAGAGGGACAGGGGGTTCTAACTCTGGAAACACCATATATTTT	CASSDARGTGGSNSGNTIYF
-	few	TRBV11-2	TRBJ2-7	TGTGCCAGCAGCCCTTGGGGCTACGAGCAGTACTTC	CASSPWGYEQYF
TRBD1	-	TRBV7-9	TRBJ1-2	TGTGCCAGCAGCTTAGGTGGGACAGGGATCTATGGCTACACCTTC	CASSLGGTGIYGYTF
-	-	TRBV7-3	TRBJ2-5	TGTGCCAGCAGCTCAAGCCAGGGGAAGACCCAGTACTTC	CASSSSQGKTQYF
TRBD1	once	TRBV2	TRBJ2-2	TGTGCCAGCAGTCGGGACAGGGGGCGCAACACCGGGGAGCTGTTTTTT	CASSRDRGRNTGELFF
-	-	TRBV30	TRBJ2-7	TGTGCCTGGAGTGTGGACAGCTACGAGCAGTACTTC	CAWSVDSYEQYF
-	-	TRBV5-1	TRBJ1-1	TGCGCCAGCAGCGCCGGGGGCCCCTCGCCCAGGTGGACTGAAGCTTTCTTT	CASSAGGPSPRWTEAFF
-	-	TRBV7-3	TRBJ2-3	TGTGCCAGCAGCTCCCGCCCGGCGGGAAGTATAGATACGCAGTATTTT	CASSSRPAGSIDTQYF